There are many counts of the clone carrying this T cell receptor beta chain. A read error may account for a junction end that differs from germline. This sample was included in a study of patients and donors after allogeneic stem cell transplantation. Germline loops: CDR1 SSHAT, CDR2 FNYEAQ (reference sequence). CDR3 length: 13 residues. TCRdb analysed the RT-PCR reads with MiXCR anew, one entry per CDR3 protein. This sample carries 150,000 to 200,000 distinct CDR3 sequences, roughly 30% of them seen once, and the ten largest clones take 2.5% to 3.5%. Sequenced input: blood, either unsorted or a sorted T cell fraction (not recorded which). This chain links TRBV7-7 with TRBJ2-1; perhaps D is TRBD1 or TRBD2 (5 bases each). This clonotype originated in a human donor who was either an allogeneic HSCT recipient or a stem cell or donor lymphocyte infusion donor (not recorded which). It is not recorded whose cells these are; they may come from a transplant donor. CDR3: CASSSGASNEQFF. DNA for the CDR3: TGTGCTAGCAGCTCCGGGGCCTCCAATGAGCAGTTCTTC.